This T cell receptor beta chain was identified during a study of shared clonotypes between healthy human individuals. Worth noting for this clone: Its target is unknown.

Findings and caveats of the study: Naive CD4 clonotype sharing across a few donors was about 5%.

Germline V gives CDR1 WSHSY, CDR2 SAAADI. V shed 1 base and J shed 0 bases, with 3 bases lying between them. The CDR3 sequence is 13 residues long. The protocol was immunoSEQ multiplex PCR, while the TCRdb copy is restricted to in-frame clones and leaves out a portion. The table has around 2,000,000 clones, 85% to 95% seen once. The rearrangement joins TRBV10-2 to TRBJ1-1; D is unclear. The receptor's source is a man younger than 35 in good health. The sample comprised naive CD4+ T cells sorted from blood. The subset is: CD45RA+ positively selected. The CDR3 nucleotides read TGCGCCAGCAGTGAGTGGGTGAACACTGAAGCTTTCTTT. As protein: CASSEWVNTEAFF.